The 9 T cell receptor beta chains presented below share a single source sample, sequenced in a study of beta chain features in type 1 diabetes. The investigators reverse transcribed all of the isolated RNA, so they sequenced expressed TCRB transcripts. The repertoire was sequenced with immunoSEQ multiplex PCR; TCRdb's copy has only in-frame clones and lacks some. The sample has around 160,000 clones; roughly 50% are singletons. The source material was Tregs from blood. These receptor sequences come from a man aged 18 to 30 in good health.

The rearrangement joins TRBV30 to TRBJ2-1; a possible D gene is TRBD2 (6 bases). V was pared by 3 bases and J by 8 bases, with 11 bases between. This CDR3 contains 12 residues. Per germline, CDR1 GTSNPN and CDR2 SVGIG (reference sequence). Here the CDR3 DNA reads TGTGCCTGGAGAGCCTCGGGAGATGAGCAGTTCTTC. Protein sequence: CAWRASGDEQFF.

This clone was counted a few times. V gene TRBV18 combines with J gene TRBJ2-2; the D gene is possibly TRBD1 (5 bases). CDR1 and CDR2 (germline): KGHSH, LQKENI. CDR3 length equals 16 residues. Trimming shortened V by 0 bases and J by 0 bases, and 8 bases separated the two germline ends. The CDR3 DNA reads TGTGCCAGCTCACCACCGGGGCTCGCGAACACCGGGGAGCTGTTTTTT. It yields the protein CASSPPGLANTGELFF.

The rearrangement joins TRBV5-5 to TRBJ2-3; tentative D call: TRBD1 (5 bases). The CDR3 has 12 residues. Trimming left V 4 bases short and J 10 bases short, with 13 bases between. Germline values: CDR1 SGHKS, CDR2 YYEKEE (reference sequence). The CDR3 spells CASSTDSVAQYF. As DNA, the CDR3 is TGTGCCAGCAGCACCGACAGCGTTGCGCAGTATTTT.

This clone was seen a few times. The rearrangement uses TRBV7-2 and TRBJ1-2; no reliable D call. The CDR3 runs to 14 residues. The germline V gene encodes CDR1 SGHTA and CDR2 FQGNSA. The ends were cut back, 5 bases at V and 2 bases at J, with 12 bases in the middle. CDR3 DNA sequence: TGTGCCAGCAGCCCCCTCGCTGAGAACTATGGCTACACCTTC. Its protein is CASSPLAENYGYTF.

This clone was seen a handful of times. The chain recombines TRBV14 with TRBJ1-2; 7 bases match TRBD1. Germline CDR1 and CDR2: SGHDN and FVKESK. V shed 4 bases and J 8 bases; nucleotides not matched to a gene: 13. The CDR3 has 15 residues. CDR3 coding DNA: TGTGCCAGCAGCCCCCTCATCCGGACAGGACTCGGCTACACCTTC. Translated: CASSPLIRTGLGYTF.

The V gene is TRBV18, the J gene TRBJ1-1; D unresolved. The ends were cut back, 5 bases at V and 4 bases at J, with 11 bases in the middle. Germline V gives CDR1 KGHSH, CDR2 LQKENI. The CDR3 runs 13 residues. The CDR3 sequence is CASSAGISTEAFF. DNA of the CDR3: TGTGCCAGCTCAGCGGGGATTTCCACTGAAGCTTTCTTT.

The chain joins TRBV6-6 to TRBJ2-2, with 13 positions matching TRBD2. The V segment lost 6 bases and the J segment 4 bases; nucleotides outside the gene matches: 5. In germline, CDR1 is MNHNY, CDR2 SVGAGI (reference sequence). The CDR3 contains 16 residues. Here the CDR3 reads CASRWTSGSATGELFF. In DNA, the CDR3 is TGTGCCAGCAGATGGACTAGCGGGAGCGCCACCGGGGAGCTGTTTTTT.

The chain links TRBV9 to TRBJ2-7; a weak D match, TRBD1 (6 bases). The V gene's germline CDR1 is SGDLS and CDR2 YYNGEE. This CDR3 spans 14 amino acids. V lost 2 bases and J lost 0, with 9 bases in between. CDR3 sequence reads: CASSVDRYSYEQYF. The DNA for the CDR3 is TGTGCCAGCAGCGTCGACAGGTACTCCTACGAGCAGTACTTC.

V is TRBV5-6 and J is TRBJ1-1, with D possibly TRBD1 on 6 matching bases. The CDR3 loop spans 16 amino acids. Germline values: CDR1 SGHDT, CDR2 YYEEEE. Trimming took off 0 bases at V and 5 bases at J, with 17 bases between the two ends. CDR3 region: CASSLGRRGLGTEAFF. The CDR3 DNA sequence: TGTGCCAGCAGCTTGGGGCGCAGGGGATTAGGGACTGAAGCTTTCTTT.